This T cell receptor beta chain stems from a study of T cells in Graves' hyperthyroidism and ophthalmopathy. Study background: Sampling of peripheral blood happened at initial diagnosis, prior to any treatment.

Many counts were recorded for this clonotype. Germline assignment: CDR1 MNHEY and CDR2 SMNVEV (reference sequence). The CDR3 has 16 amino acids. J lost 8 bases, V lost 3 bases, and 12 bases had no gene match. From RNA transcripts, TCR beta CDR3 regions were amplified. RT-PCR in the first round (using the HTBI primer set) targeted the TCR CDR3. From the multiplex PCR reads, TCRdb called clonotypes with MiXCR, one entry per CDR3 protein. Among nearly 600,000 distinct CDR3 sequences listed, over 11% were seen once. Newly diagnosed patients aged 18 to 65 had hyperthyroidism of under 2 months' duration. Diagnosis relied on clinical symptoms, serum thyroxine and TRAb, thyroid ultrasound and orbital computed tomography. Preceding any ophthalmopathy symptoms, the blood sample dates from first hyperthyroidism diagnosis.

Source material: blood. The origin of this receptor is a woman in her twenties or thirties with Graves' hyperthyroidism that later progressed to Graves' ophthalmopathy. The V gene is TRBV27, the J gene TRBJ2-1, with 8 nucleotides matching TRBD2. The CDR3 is CASSLSGSPNGDEQFF. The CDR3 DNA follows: TGTGCCAGCAGTTTGAGCGGGAGCCCCAACGGAGATGAGCAGTTCTTC.